Included here is one T cell receptor beta chain sequence, with context. The antigen is unknown. This entry comes from a study of beta chain features in type 1 diabetes. Expressed TCRB transcripts were sequenced because the entire RNA isolate underwent reverse transcription. The average output of naive, central memory and regulatory T cell samples was several million reads. Measured with immunoSEQ multiplex PCR; TCRdb has only the in-frame clones, and not every one. The table lists about 340,000 clones, less than 15% of them singletons, with approximately 0.016% in the top ten. The CDR3 contains 14 residues. CDR1 is SGHTA and CDR2 is FQGNSA in the germline V gene. Losses at the gene ends were 5 bases for V and 3 bases for J; bases not matched to a gene: 6. Overall study findings and caveats: Across all four CD4+ subsets, people with type 1 diabetes showed modestly shorter TCRB CDR3s.

This clonotype was obtained from a woman aged 18-29 years with type 1 diabetes. The rearrangement links TRBV7-2 to TRBJ2-5; TRBD1 matches at 7 bases. Sequenced sample: naive CD4+ T cells from blood. This CDR3 is CASSPTGVKETQYF. The CDR3 bases are TGTGCCAGCAGCCCTACAGGGGTCAAAGAGACCCAGTACTTC.